This TCR beta chain was identified in a study of cytotoxic CD8 clonotypes in ibrutinib-treated CLL. Study information: On average, each sample had roughly 230,000 productive templates and about 89,000 productive rearrangements. General study findings and limits: T-cell clonality at baseline went above that of age-matched healthy donors and rose and fell with circulating CD8+ T-cell counts. The public clonotypes identified were infrequent and showed contraction or stability on treatment. At ibrutinib response, clonality increased, and at progression it declined back toward baseline.

The length of the CDR3 is 15 residues. Germline loops: CDR1 SEHNR, CDR2 FQNEAQ (reference sequence). V was pared by 1 base and J by 3 bases, with 12 bases between. Method: immunoSEQ multiplex PCR; TCRdb's copy keeps in-frame clones and lacks some. The sample consists of about 160,000 clones, more than 65% of them appearing once. As concerns this clone: Antigen unknown.

The sample here was PBMCs, taken after 12 months of ibrutinib treatment. The sequence came from a human donor with chronic lymphocytic leukemia. The chain recombines TRBV7-9 with TRBJ2-5, with D perhaps TRBD1 (5 bases). CDR3 amino acids: CASSLDLQGKETQYF. In DNA, the CDR3 is TGTGCCAGCAGCTTAGATTTGCAGGGTAAAGAGACCCAGTACTTC.